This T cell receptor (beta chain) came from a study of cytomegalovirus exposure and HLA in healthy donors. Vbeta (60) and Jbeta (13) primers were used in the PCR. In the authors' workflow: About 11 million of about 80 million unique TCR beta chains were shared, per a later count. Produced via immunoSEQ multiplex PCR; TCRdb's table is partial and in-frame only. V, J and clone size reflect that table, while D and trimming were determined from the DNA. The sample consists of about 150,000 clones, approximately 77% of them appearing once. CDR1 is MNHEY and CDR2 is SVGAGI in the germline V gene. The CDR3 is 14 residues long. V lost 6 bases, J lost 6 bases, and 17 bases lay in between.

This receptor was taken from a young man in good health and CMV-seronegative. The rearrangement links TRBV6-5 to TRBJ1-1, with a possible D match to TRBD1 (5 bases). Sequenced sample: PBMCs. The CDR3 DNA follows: TGTGCCAGCAGGGATGGGGGATGGGAGGCTGAAGCTTTCTTT. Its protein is CASRDGGWEAEAFF.